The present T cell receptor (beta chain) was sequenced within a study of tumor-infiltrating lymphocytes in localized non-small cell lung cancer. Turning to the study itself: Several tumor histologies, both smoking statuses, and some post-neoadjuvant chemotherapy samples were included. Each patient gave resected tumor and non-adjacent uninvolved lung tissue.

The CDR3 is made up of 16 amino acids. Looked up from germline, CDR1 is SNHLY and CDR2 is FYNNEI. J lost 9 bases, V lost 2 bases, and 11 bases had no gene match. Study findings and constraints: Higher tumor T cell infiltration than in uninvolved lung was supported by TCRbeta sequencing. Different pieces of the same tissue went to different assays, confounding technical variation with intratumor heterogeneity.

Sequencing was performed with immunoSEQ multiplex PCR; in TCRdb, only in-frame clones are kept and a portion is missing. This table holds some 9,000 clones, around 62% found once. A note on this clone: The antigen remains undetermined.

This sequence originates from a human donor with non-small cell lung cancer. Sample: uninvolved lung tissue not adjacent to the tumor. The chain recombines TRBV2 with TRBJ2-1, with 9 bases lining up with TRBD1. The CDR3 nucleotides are TGTGCCAGCAGTGAAATAGGCACAGGGGGCTGGGGTGAGCAGTTCTTC. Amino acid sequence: CASSEIGTGGWGEQFF.